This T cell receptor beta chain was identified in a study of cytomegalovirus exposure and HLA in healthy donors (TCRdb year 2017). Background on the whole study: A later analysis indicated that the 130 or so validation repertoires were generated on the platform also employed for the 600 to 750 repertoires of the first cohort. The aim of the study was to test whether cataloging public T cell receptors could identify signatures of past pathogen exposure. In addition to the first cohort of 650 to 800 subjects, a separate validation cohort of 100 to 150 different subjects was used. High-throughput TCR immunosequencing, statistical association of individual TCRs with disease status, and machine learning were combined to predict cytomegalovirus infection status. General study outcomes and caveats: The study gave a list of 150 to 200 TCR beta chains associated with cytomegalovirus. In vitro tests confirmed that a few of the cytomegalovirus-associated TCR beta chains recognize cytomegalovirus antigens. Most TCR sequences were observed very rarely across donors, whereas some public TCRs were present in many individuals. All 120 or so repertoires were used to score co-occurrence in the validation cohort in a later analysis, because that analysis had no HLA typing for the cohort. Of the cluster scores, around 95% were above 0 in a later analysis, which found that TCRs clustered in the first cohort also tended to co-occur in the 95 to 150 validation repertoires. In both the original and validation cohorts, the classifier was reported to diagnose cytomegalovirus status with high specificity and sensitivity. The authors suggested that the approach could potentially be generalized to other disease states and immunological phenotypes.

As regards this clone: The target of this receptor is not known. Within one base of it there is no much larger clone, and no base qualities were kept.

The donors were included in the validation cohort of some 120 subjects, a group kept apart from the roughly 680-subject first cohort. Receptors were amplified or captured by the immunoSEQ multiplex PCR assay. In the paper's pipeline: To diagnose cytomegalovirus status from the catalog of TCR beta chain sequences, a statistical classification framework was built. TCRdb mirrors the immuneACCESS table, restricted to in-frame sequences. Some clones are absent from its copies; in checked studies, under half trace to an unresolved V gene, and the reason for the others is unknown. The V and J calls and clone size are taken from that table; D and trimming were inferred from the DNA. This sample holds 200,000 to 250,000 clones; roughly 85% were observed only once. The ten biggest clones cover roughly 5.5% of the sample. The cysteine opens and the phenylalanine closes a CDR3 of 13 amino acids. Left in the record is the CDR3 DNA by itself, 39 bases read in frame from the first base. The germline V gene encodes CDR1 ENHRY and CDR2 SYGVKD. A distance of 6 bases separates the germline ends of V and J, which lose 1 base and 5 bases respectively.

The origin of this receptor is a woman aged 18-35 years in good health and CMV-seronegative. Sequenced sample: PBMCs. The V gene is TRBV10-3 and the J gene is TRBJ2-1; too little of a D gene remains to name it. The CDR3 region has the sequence CAISEYWDNEQFF. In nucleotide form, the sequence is TGTGCCATCAGTGAGTACTGGGACAATGAGCAGTTCTTC.